This entry lists 8 T cell receptor beta chains sequenced from one sample in a study of T cells in Graves' hyperthyroidism and ophthalmopathy. RNA transcripts were the template for amplifying TCR beta CDR3 regions. During a first-round RT-PCR of the TCR CDR3, the HTBI primer set was used. Each CDR3 protein gets one entry after TCRdb re-called the multiplex PCR reads with MiXCR. The sample records 45,000 to 55,000 distinct CDR3 sequences, approximately 50% being singletons. Sequencing was carried out using peripheral blood or thyroid tissue (not recorded which). The receptors here all came from a man younger than 30 with Graves' hyperthyroidism.

The chain joins TRBV20-1 to TRBJ2-5; 13 positions agree with TRBD2. Unmatched junction bases numbered 2, after V lost 2 bases and J lost 5 bases. CDR1 is DFQATT and CDR2 is SNEGSKA in the germline V gene (reference sequence). CDR3 length equals 14 residues. In DNA, the CDR3 is TGCAGTGCTAGACGGACTAGCGGGAGTGAGACCCAGTACTTC. This encodes CSARRTSGSETQYF.

This clonotype is labeled as medium-sized. This sequence joins TRBV7-2 and TRBJ2-2, with 9 bases identical to TRBD1. This CDR3 has 16 residues. Germline CDR1 SGHTA, CDR2 FQGNSA. V shed 6 bases, J shed 4 bases, and the junction held 9 bases outside the gene matches. The CDR3 here is CASRGGGTGSTGELFF. As DNA, the CDR3 is TGTGCCAGCAGGGGAGGTGGGACAGGGTCCACCGGGGAGCTGTTTTTT.

The rearrangement uses TRBV2 and TRBJ1-2; TRBD1 aligns across 8 bases. With 6 bases clipped from V and 6 bases from J, the junction kept 6 bases outside the gene matches. Germline V lookup: CDR1 SNHLY, CDR2 FYNNEI. CDR3 size: 13 residues. In DNA form, the CDR3 reads TGTGCCAGCAGGAGGACAGGGACTGATGGCTACACCTTC. This codes for CASRRTGTDGYTF. Supplemented by reference TRBV2 and TRBJ1-2, the full variable domain reads EPEVTQTPSHQVTQMGQEVILRCVPISNHLYFYWYRQILGQKVEFLVSFYNNEISEKSEIFDDQFSVERPDGSNFTLKIRSTKLEDSAMYFCASRRTGTDGYTFGSGTRLTVV.

This clonotype was seen ten or more times. This chain connects TRBV5-6 to TRBJ1-6, with 8 bases that match TRBD1. Trimming cost V 6 bases and J 7 bases; bases outside gene matches: 9. CDR1 and CDR2 (germline): SGHDT, YYEEEE. CDR3 length equals 15 residues. The CDR3 protein is CASNPQGAWNSPLHF. Written as DNA, the CDR3 is TGTGCCAGCAACCCTCAGGGGGCCTGGAATTCACCCCTCCACTTT.

The CDR3 is CASSPSRRGETQYF. The DNA of the CDR3 is TGTGCCAGCAGCCCATCGCGGAGGGGGGAGACCCAGTACTTC. The V call is TRBV7-9, the J call TRBJ2-5; either TRBD1 or TRBD2 may fit D (6 bases each). Germline CDR1 is SEHNR and CDR2 is FQNEAQ (reference sequence). Trimming shortened V by 5 bases and J by 5 bases, and 15 bases separated the two germline ends. The CDR3 runs 14 residues.

This clonotype was seen just once. Just one base apart from a much larger clone, this may be a read error. The chain couples TRBV5-5 to TRBJ2-3; 8 nucleotides align to TRBD2. The CDR3 is 17 amino acids. Germline values: CDR1 SGHKS, CDR2 YYEKEE (reference sequence). The CDR3 DNA follows: TGCGCCAGCAGCCCTGATGGAACGACTAGCGCACCAACCACGAGGCATTTT. This codes for CASSPDGTTSAPTTRHF.

V usage is TRBV7-9 and J usage is TRBJ2-7; 8 nucleotides align to TRBD2. The CDR3 has 14 residues. The germline V gene has CDR1 SEHNR and CDR2 FQNEAQ (reference sequence). V trimming: 5 bases; J trimming: 5 bases; junction bases outside the gene matches: 8. CDR3 region: CASSPGLAWDEQYF. For the CDR3, the DNA is TGTGCCAGCAGCCCTGGACTAGCTTGGGACGAGCAGTACTTC.

The gene calls are TRBV6-1 and TRBJ1-1; D not resolved. This CDR3 spans 14 amino acids. Germline V gives CDR1 MNHNS, CDR2 SASEGT. Trimming left V 1 base short and J 5 bases short, with 11 bases between. CDR3 nucleotide sequence: TGTGCCAGCAGTGAAGTAGAAGTTGAAACTGAAGCTTTCTTT. Its translation is CASSEVEVETEAFF.